This record concerns one TCR beta chain sequence. The trim removed 3 bases at V and 10 bases at J, leaving 2 bases unmatched. This CDR3 region has 11 residues. Germline values: CDR1 DFQATT, CDR2 SNEGSKA (reference sequence). The data are from a study of blood T cell repertoires in COVID-19. Across the study: Samples came from the United States, Italy and Spain, spanning acute and convalescent COVID-19. Nucleic acid was either cDNA or gDNA, and it came from T cells, B-cell-depleted T cells, or PBMCs.

In the study's own analysis: The assay estimated nucleated cells by amplifying reference gene primers. The protocol was immunoSEQ multiplex PCR, while the TCRdb copy is restricted to in-frame clones and leaves out a portion. V, J and clone size were drawn from that table, and D and trimming were deduced from the DNA. This sample has 65,000 to 80,000 clones; about four fifths occur once, and the top ten carry around a fifth. V usage is TRBV20-1 and J usage is TRBJ2-1; 8 positions agree with TRBD1. Sequenced material: peripheral blood. The sequence was obtained from a human donor in a cohort sampled during active COVID-19. CDR3 loop: CSARDRDEQFF. CDR3 DNA: TGCAGTGCTAGGGACAGGGACGAGCAGTTCTTC.